This TCR beta chain was observed in a study of T cell repertoires in cytomegalovirus infection. About the study: Selection of CMV epitopes for the study included recently identified HLA-C-restricted and well-studied HLA-B-restricted ones. Both CMV infection and a matching HLA type were indicated by public TCR beta signatures. Study outcomes and limitations: Clonotype analysis showed dominance of the ex vivo response by HLA-C-restricted CMV-specific TCR beta clonotypes. Accumulated public TCR beta family frequency recognized individuals carrying CMV together with the relevant HLA.

As to this clonotype: Its specificity is not known.

TCRdb called the reads again in MiXCR, with one record for every CDR3 protein. The table records 650,000 to 900,000 distinct CDR3 sequences, just under 30% of them present only once. From germline, CDR1 is MNHNY and CDR2 SVGAGI (reference sequence). After removal of 5 bases from V and 8 bases from J, the junction contained 20 bases not matched to a gene. The CDR3 is made up of 18 amino acids. The TCR sequence derives from a human donor in good health (CMV status not recorded). Some clones in this sample may be carry-over from other donors' samples. The sequencing used cultured CD8+ T cells from PBMCs, collected from culture after CMV antigen stimulation. This chain links TRBV6-6 with TRBJ2-3; 9 bases agree with TRBD1. Here the CDR3 DNA reads TGTGCCAGCAGTCGCCGCGTCCCTCCGGAACAGGGGGCGGGTACGCAGTATTTT. Translated, it gives CASSRRVPPEQGAGTQYF.